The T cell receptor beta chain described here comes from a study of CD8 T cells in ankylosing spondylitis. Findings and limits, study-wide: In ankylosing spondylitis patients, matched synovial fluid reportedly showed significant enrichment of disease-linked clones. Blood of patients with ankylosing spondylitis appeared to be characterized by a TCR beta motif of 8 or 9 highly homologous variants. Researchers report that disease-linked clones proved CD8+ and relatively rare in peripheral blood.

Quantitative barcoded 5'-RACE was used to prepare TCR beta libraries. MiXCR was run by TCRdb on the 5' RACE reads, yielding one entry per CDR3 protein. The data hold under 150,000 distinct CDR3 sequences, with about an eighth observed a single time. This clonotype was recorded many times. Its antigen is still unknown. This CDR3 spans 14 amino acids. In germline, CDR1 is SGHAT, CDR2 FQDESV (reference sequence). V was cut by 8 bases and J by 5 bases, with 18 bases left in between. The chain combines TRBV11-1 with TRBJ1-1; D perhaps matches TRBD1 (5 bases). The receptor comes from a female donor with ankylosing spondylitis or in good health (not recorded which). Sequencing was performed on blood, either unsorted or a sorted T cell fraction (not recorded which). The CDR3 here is CASGMGGAKTEAFF. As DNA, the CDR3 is TGTGCCAGCGGGATGGGGGGTGCGAAGACTGAAGCTTTCTTT.